One and the same sample provided the 4 T cell receptor beta chains below, sequenced in a study. TCRdb reanalysed the RT-PCR reads using MiXCR and keeps one entry per CDR3 protein. In the table there are about 6,500 distinct CDR3 sequences, approximately 89% of which are singletons. The sequenced sample was memory CD4+ T cells from blood. The receptor source for this set is a female donor in good health, serving as a healthy control.

This clonotype was seen just once. Since it is a stray read in a library aimed at alpha chains, this beta chain has a size that is not meaningful. The chain recombines TRBV7-7 with TRBJ2-5; tentative D call: TRBD2 (7 bases). The CDR3 is made up of 16 amino acids. CDR1 is SSHAT, CDR2 FNYEAQ, per germline (reference sequence). V shed 0 bases and J shed 5 bases, with 16 bases lying between them. The CDR3, as DNA: TGTGCCAGCAGCTTAGCTTTGCGGGGGCCCCAGGAGACCCAGTACTTC. It specifies CASSLALRGPQETQYF. Full variable domain (outside the CDR3, taken from reference TRBV7-7 and TRBJ2-5): GAGVSQSPRYKVTKRGQDVTLRCDPISSHATLYWYQQALGQGPEFLTYFNYEAQPDKSGLPSDRFSAERPEGSISTLTIQRTEQRDSAMYRCASSLALRGPQETQYFGPGTRLLVL.

About this clonotype itself: A library made for alpha chains picked up this beta chain off target, so its size means little. The CDR3 region is CSARRGLDSGQPQHF. The DNA of the CDR3 is TGCAGTGCACGGCGGGGTCTCGACAGCGGACAGCCCCAGCATTTT. The chain links TRBV20-1 to TRBJ1-5; D may be TRBD1 (5 bases). Between the trimmed V and J ends, which lost 6 bases and 7 bases, there was a span of 22 bases. The CDR3 length is 15 residues. In germline, CDR1 is DFQATT, CDR2 SNEGSKA (reference sequence).

To note about this clonotype: A library prepared for alpha chains yielded this beta chain as an off-target read; its size is of little meaning. This chain connects TRBV5-1 to TRBJ2-7, with a tentative D call TRBD1 (6 bases). The CDR3 has 15 residues. Germline V gene lookup returns CDR1 SGHRS and CDR2 YFSETQ. Trimming left V 4 bases short and J 1 base short, with 15 bases between. In DNA, the CDR3 is TGCGCCAGCAGCAGAAGTCAGGGGAGATCCTACGAGCAGTACTTC. Its translation is CASSRSQGRSYEQYF. The full variable domain, rest sourced from reference TRBV5-1 and TRBJ2-7, is KAGVTQTPRYLIKTRGQQVTLSCSPISGHRSVSWYQQTPGQGLQFLFEYFSETQRNKGNFPGRFSGRQFSNSRSEMNVSTLELGDSALYLCASSRSQGRSYEQYFGPGTRLTVT.

With regard to this clonotype: Within a library made for alpha chains, this beta chain is off target, and its count is uninformative. This chain links TRBV11-3 with TRBJ1-2; the D is unclear. Germline CDR1 reads SGHNT; CDR2 reads YENEEA. The ends were cut back, 0 bases at V and 8 bases at J, with 13 bases in the middle. The CDR3 runs 14 residues. In nucleotides, the CDR3 is TGTGCCAGCAGCTTAGATCCGCAGGCCGGGGGCTACACCTTC. This codes for CASSLDPQAGGYTF.